This T cell receptor beta chain was identified in a study of neurological immune-mediated disorders. Points from the study as a whole: The greatest degree of TCR clonal expansion was observed in HTLV-1-associated myelopathy, with the lowest in multiple sclerosis, below that of healthy controls.

One entry per CDR3 protein results from TCRdb running MiXCR on the 5' RACE reads. The table includes tens of thousands of distinct CDR3 sequences, around 10% detected once. This clonotype occurred many times. What it binds is unknown. Time point: longitudinal time-point 2. The study used blood bank volunteers in Maryland, USA, as healthy controls. CDR1 SGHRS and CDR2 YFSETQ come from the germline V gene. The V end lost 4 bases, the J end lost 1 base, and 11 bases lay between the germline ends. There are 15 residues in the CDR3. The source is a man aged 30 to 39 in good health. The rearrangement links TRBV5-1 to TRBJ2-2, with D hard to call. Sequenced material: PBMCs. CDR3 in DNA: TGCGCCAGCAGCGATATTGCAGGGAACACCGGGGAGCTGTTTTTT. It is translated as CASSDIAGNTGELFF.